This T cell receptor beta chain stems from a study of early T cells in non-severe SARS-CoV-2 infection. Study as a whole: Sequenced material consisted of bulk RNA (from unsorted whole blood), and chains were unpaired.

Unique molecular identifiers were affixed to single, distinct cDNA molecules. Each CDR3 protein gets one entry after TCRdb re-called the 5' RACE reads with MiXCR. The sample yields 70,000 to 95,000 distinct CDR3 sequences, around 17% seen once. About this clonotype itself: Antigen: not known.

Points from the study as a whole: Clonotype matching in VDJdb favored anti-spike CD8 responses and did not capture private and CD4 specificities.

The germline CDR1 and CDR2 sequences are KGHDR and SFDVKD. This CDR3 is 16 amino acids long. The V gene end was trimmed by 3 bases and the J gene end by 9 bases; junction bases not matched to a gene: 6. This sequence joins TRBV24-1 and TRBJ2-1, with 14 bases lining up with TRBD2. The source of this sequence is an adult who was a healthcare worker with PCR-confirmed SARS-CoV-2 infection or an uninfected control (not recorded which). What was sequenced was whole blood. The CDR3 bases are TGTGCCACCAGTGATAGGACTAGCGGGAGGACGGGTGAGCAGTTCTTC. Translation: CATSDRTSGRTGEQFF.